These 5 T cell receptor beta chains originate from one sample sequenced in a study of CXCR3-negative and CXCR3-positive naive CD8 T cells (dated by TCRdb to about 2019). Broad study findings and their caveats: Compared with CXCR3-negative naive cells, CXCR3-positive naive cells had TRB CDR3s with higher hydrophobicity (lower Kidera factor 4), lower energy, and higher strength and volume indices.

TCRdb shows the sequencer as NextSeq 550. The Human TCR Profiling Kit (MiLaboratory) was used to prepare UMI-labeled 5' RACE TRB cDNA libraries. TCRdb reprocessed the reads, and each CDR3 protein sequence is entered once, without DNA. The table for this sample records 140,000 to 150,000 distinct CDR3 sequences. Approximately 0.28% of the sample belongs to the ten largest clones. What these receptors recognize is not known. Sequenced material: naive CXCR3+ CD8+ T cells from blood. The cell subset or site label, read with the paper, signifies: CD45RO-CCR7+CD27+CD95- naive CD8+ T cells expressing CXCR3 (TNR3+). These receptors all come from a human donor in good health. Some clones in this sample may be carry-over from other donors' samples.

The chain recombines TRBV7-6 with TRBJ2-3; the D call of TRBD2 rests on TCRdb alone, since no DNA is present to check it. The CDR3 has 16 residues. Looked up from germline, CDR1 is SGHVS and CDR2 is FNYEAQ. CDR3 amino acids: CASSSGGGARTDTQYF.

This chain joins TRBV4-1 and TRBJ1-2; lacking DNA, the TRBD1 call made by TCRdb goes unchecked. CDR1 and CDR2 from the germline V gene are MGHRA and YSYEKL. The CDR3 is 15 residues long. This CDR3 reads CASSPGTGLNYGYTF.

The chain links TRBV11-2 to TRBJ2-5; TCRdb lists TRBD2, though no DNA is available to test this call. Germline CDR1 and CDR2: SGHAT and FQNNGV. This CDR3 is 16 amino acids long. CDR3 residues: CASSLASSGGEETQYF.

This chain connects TRBV14 to TRBJ2-7; TCRdb's assignment of TRBD1 cannot be checked, as there is no DNA. The CDR3 covers 13 residues. Per the germline V gene, CDR1 is SGHDN and CDR2 is FVKESK. This CDR3 reads CASSPGPKFEQYF.

The chain combines TRBV29-1 with TRBJ1-1; TCRdb reports TRBD1, a call that lacks DNA to check it against. The CDR3 covers 13 residues. Germline V lookup: CDR1 SQVTM, CDR2 ANQGSEA. The chain's CDR3 is CSVTGPMNTEAFF.